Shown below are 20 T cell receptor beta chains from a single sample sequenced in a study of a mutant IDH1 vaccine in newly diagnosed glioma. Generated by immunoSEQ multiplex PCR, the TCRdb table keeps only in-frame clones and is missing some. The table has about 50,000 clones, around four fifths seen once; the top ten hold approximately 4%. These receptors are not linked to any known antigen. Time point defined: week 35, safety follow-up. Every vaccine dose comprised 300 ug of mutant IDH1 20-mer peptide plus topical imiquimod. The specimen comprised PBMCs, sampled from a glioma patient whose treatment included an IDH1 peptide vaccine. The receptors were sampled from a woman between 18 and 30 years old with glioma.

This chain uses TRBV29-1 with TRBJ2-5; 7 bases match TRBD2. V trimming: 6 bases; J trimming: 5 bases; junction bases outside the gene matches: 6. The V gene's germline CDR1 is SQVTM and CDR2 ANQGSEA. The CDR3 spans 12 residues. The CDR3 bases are TGCAGCGTCGGGTCCGGGGGGGAGACCCAGTACTTC. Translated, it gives CSVGSGGETQYF.

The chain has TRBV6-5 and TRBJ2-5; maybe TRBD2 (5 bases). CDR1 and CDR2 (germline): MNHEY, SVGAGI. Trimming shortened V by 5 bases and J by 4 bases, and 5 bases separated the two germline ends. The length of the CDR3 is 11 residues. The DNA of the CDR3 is TGTGCCAGCAGTACTAGAGAGACCCAGTACTTC. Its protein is CASSTRETQYF.

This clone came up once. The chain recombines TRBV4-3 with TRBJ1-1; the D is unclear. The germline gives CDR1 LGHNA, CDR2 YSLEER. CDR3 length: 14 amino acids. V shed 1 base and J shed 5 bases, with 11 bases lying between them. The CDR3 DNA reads TGCGCCAGCAGCCAAGTGAGGGTAGGAACTGAAGCTTTCTTT. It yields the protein CASSQVRVGTEAFF.

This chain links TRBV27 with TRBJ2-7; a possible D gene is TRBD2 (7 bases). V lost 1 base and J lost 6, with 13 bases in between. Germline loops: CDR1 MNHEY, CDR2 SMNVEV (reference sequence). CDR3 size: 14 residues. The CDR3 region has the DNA TGTGCCAGCAGTTTATTGGGCGGGGGCGGCGAGCAGTACTTC. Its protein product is CASSLLGGGGEQYF.

DNA of the CDR3: TGTGCCAGCACCCACCTGGGACCTGGGGAGGGCTACACCTTC. This gives the protein CASTHLGPGEGYTF. The chain couples TRBV28 to TRBJ1-2; the D gene is possibly TRBD1 (5 bases). Germline CDR1 MDHEN, CDR2 SYDVKM. V was pared by 7 bases and J by 8 bases, with 20 bases between. The CDR3 sequence is 14 residues long.

The CDR3 is CASRPTGDSGNTIYF. CDR3 coding DNA: TGTGCCAGCAGACCTACAGGGGACTCTGGAAACACCATATATTTT. The chain recombines TRBV6-6 with TRBJ1-3, with 7 positions matching TRBD1. The germline V gene encodes CDR1 MNHNY and CDR2 SVGAGI (reference sequence). CDR3 length equals 15 residues. With V trimmed by 6 bases and J by 0 bases, 5 bases remained unmatched.

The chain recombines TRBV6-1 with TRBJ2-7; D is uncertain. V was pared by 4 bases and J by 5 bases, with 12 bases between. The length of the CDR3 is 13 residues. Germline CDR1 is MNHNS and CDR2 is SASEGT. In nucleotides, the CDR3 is TGTGCCAGCAGTGCAGCTGGCAGAAACGAGCAGTACTTC. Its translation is CASSAAGRNEQYF.

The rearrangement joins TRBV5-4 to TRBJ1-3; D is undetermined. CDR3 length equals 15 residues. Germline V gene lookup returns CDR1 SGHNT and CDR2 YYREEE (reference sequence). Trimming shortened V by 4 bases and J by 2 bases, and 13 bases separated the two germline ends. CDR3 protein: CASSHSGEPGNTIYF. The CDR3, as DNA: TGTGCCAGCAGCCACAGTGGGGAACCTGGAAACACCATATATTTT.

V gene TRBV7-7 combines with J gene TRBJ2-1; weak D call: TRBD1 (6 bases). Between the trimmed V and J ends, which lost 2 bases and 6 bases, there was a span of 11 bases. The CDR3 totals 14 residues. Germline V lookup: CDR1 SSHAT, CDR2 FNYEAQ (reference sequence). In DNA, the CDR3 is TGTGCCAGCAGCTTAAGAGGACAGCCCAATGAGCAGTTCTTC. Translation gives CASSLRGQPNEQFF.

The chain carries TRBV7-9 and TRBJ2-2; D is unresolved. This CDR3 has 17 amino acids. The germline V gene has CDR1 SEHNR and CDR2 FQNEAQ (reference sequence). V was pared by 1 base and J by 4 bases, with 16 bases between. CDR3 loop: CASSLVGGIYPTGELFF. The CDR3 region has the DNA TGTGCCAGCAGCTTAGTAGGCGGAATATACCCCACCGGGGAGCTGTTTTTT.

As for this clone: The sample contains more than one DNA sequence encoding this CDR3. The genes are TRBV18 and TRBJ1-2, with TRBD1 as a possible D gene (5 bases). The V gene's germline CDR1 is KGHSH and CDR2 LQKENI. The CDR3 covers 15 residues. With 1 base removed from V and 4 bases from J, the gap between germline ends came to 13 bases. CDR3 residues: CASSPRADRSYGYTF. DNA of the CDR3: TGTGCCAGCTCACCACGAGCCGACAGAAGCTATGGCTACACCTTC.

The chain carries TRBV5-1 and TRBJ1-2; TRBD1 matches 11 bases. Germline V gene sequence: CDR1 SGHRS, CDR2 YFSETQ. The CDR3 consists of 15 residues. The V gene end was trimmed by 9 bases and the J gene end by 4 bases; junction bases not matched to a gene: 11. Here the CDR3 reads CAIATPGQGVYGYTF. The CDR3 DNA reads TGCGCCATCGCAACCCCGGGACAGGGGGTCTATGGCTACACCTTC. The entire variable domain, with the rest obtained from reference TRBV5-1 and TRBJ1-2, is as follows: KAGVTQTPRYLIKTRGQQVTLSCSPISGHRSVSWYQQTPGQGLQFLFEYFSETQRNKGNFPGRFSGRQFSNSRSEMNVSTLELGDSALYLCAIATPGQGVYGYTFGSGTRLTVV.

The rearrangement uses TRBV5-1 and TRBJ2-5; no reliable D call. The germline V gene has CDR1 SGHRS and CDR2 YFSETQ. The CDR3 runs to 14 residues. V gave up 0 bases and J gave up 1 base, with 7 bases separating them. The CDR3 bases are TGCGCCAGCAGCTTGGCGAAGCTCCAAGAGACCCAGTACTTC. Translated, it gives CASSLAKLQETQYF.

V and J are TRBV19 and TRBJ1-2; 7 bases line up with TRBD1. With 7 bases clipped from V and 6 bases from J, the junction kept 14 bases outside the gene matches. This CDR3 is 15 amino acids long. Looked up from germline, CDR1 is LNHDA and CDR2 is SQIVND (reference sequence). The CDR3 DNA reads TGTGCCAGTACCGATAGCGGAAGGGGGCAGAATGGCTACACCTTC. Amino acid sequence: CASTDSGRGQNGYTF.

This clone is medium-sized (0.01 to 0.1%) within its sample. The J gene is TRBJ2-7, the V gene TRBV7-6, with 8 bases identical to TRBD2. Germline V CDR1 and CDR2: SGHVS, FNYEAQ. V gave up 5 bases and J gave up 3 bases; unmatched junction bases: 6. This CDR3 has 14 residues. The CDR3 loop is CASSRGGGSYEQYF. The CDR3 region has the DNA TGTGCCAGCAGCCGGGGGGGAGGCAGCTACGAGCAGTACTTC.

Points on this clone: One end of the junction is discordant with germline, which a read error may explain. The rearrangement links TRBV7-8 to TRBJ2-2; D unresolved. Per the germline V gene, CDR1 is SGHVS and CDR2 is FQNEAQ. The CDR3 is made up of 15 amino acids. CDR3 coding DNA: TGTGCCAGCAGCCCCAGACTTGCGAACGCCGGGGAGCTGTTTTTT. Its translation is CASSPRLANAGELFF.

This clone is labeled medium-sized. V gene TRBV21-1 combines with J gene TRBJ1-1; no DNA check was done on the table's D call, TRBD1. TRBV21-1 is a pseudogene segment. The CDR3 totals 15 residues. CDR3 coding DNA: TGTGCCAGCAGAAGGACAGAATCAATGAACACTGAAGCTTTCTTT. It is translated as CASRRTESMNTEAFF.

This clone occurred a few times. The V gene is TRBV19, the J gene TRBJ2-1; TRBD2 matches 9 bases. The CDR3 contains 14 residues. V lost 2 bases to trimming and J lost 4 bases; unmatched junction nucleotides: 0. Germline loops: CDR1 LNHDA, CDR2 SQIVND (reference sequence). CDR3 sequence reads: CASSITSGYNEQFF. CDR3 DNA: TGTGCCAGTAGTATAACTAGCGGGTACAATGAGCAGTTCTTC.

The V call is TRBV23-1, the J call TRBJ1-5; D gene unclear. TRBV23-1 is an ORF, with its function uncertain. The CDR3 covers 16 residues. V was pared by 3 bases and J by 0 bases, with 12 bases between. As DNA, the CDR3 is TGCGCCAGCAGTCACCAAAACCAGTATAGCAATCAGCCCCAGCATTTT. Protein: CASSHQNQYSNQPQHF.

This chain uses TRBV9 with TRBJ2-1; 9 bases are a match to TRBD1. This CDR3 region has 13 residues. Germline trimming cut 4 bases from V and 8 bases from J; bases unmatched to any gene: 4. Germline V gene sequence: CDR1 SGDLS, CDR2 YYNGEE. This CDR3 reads CASSMTGGYEQFF. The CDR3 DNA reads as TGTGCCAGCAGCATGACAGGGGGTTATGAGCAGTTCTTC.